Sequencing of this T cell receptor (beta chain) was carried out in a study of molecular identifiers for immune sequencing clone quantification. Study-wide results and limits: Clonotypes surpassing 20 RNA copies contained over 97% of effector molecules, versus under 1% in naive cells. Jurkat TCR RNA from one cell was spiked into about 1 million naive cells, and it was reportedly detectable there.

Per germline, CDR1 MNHEY and CDR2 SMNVEV (reference sequence). The germline V and J ends were trimmed by 0 bases and 3 bases, with 15 bases remaining between them. There are 16 residues in the CDR3. As concerns this clonotype: The antigen remains unidentified.

TCRdb fed the PCR reads into MiXCR, producing one record per CDR3 protein. The table includes approximately 500,000 distinct CDR3 sequences, around 21% detected once. The receptor was isolated from a human donor in good health. Some libraries in this study had Jurkat cell RNA spiked in. The sample consisted of naive CD8+ T cells from blood, with Jurkat cell RNA spiked in. As for subset: FACS-sorted CD8+CD4-CCR7+CD45RA+ naive T cells. V is TRBV27 and J is TRBJ2-7; D may correspond to TRBD1 or TRBD2 (5 bases each). CDR3 residues: CASSLSVGRLHYEQYF. In DNA form, the CDR3 reads TGTGCCAGCAGTTTATCGGTGGGACGCTTGCACTACGAGCAGTACTTC.